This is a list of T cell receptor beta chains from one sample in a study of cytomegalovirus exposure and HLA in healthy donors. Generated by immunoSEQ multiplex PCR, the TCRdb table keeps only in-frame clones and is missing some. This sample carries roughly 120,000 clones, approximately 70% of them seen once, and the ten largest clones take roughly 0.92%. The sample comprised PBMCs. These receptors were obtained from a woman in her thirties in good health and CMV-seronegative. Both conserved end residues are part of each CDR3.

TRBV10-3 CAISESTAEAFF
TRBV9 CASSVGGHQPQHF
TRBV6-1 CASRQLLGKLREQYF
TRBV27 CASSTGTGNPYEQYF
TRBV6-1 CASSDIQGWTEAFF
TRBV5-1 CASSLAREGTEAFF
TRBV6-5 CASSYRGYTEAFF
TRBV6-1 CASSESLEGIWGYTF
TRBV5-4 CASSKLAVDTGELFF
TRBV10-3 CATRETGLSNQPQHF
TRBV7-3 CASSLTIGQGVGEQFF
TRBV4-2 CASSQEWADYNSPLHF
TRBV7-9 CASSLGGEPGYTF
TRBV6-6 CAGRGPGDYGYTF
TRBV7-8 CASSFRSGEETQYF
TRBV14 CASSTPRGAEAFF
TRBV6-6 CAASPGGLGGYTF
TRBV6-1 CASSEQTRGNYGYTF
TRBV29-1 CSVGTEGTEAFF
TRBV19 CASSTGNSGNTIYF
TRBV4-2 CASSQETSNTGELFF
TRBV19 CASSSGQSYEQYF
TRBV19 CASSIVVSVETQYF
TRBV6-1 CASSAHFPIDNYGYTF
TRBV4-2 CASSQAPGQPQHF
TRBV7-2 CASSFSAGAHTEAFF
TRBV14 CASSRLSGQGSYEQYF
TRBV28 CASSQTGVYGYTF
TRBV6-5 CASSYGPISYNEQFF
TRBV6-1 CASRTFLTANTEAFF
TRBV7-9 CASRAVTVDGYTF
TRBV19 CASSIEAGLNTEAFF
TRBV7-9 CASSRPGQGLNEQFF
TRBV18 CASSAGNQPQHF
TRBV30 CAWSLLLAGGAGELFF
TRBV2 CASKRVLETQYF